This T cell receptor beta chain emerged from a study of shared clonotypes between healthy human individuals (dated by TCRdb to about 2020). Regarding the complete study: The cohort included three men and a couple of women between 18 and 49 years of age. For each donor, three plates each were used for CD4 naive and CD4 memory, two plates were used for CD8 naive, and one plate was used for CD8 memory. Blood TCR repertoires of about five healthy adults were deeply sequenced to estimate repertoire size and the extent of clonotype sharing between individuals. To increase sequencing depth and limit assay-specific biases, different laboratories used diverse techniques to prepare libraries and sequence TCR repertoires. Between about 0.8 and 9 billion PBMCs per donor were obtained by leukapheresis.

For the CD8 naive samples, CD45RO-negative cells were positively selected for CCR7, yielding a CD45RA+CCR7+ population from which TemRA cells were excluded. Donors were healthy HIV-negative adults with no recently reported acute infections or vaccinations. Every donor was a Caucasian adult residing in Nashville, Tennessee, USA. After blood collection by leukapheresis, PBMCs were isolated using Ficoll-Histopaque density gradient centrifugation and then cryopreserved in the vapor phase of liquid nitrogen. Analytical flow cytometry was used to check the purity and quantity of each magnetically sorted T cell population. Genomic DNA was isolated from each sorted fraction and quantified by UV absorbance on a Nanodrop 2000c. Comments on this clone: Its target antigen remains unknown. Within one base of it there is no much larger clone, and no base qualities were kept.

The CDR3 measures 15 amino acids from cysteine to phenylalanine. Kept here is only the CDR3 DNA, which spans 45 bases and is read in frame from base 1. V is reduced by 5 bases and J by 10 bases, leaving a spacing of 21 bases between them. CDR1 and CDR2 are drawn from the germline V gene: SNHLY, FYNNEI. TCR CDR3 regions were amplified from genomic DNA by multiplex PCR using the deep immunoSEQ assay. Extracted genomic DNA from each cell subset was spread evenly across all wells of several immunoSEQ 96-well plates, with each plate serving as a replicate. For sorted subsets, 150 to 200 ng genomic DNA, equal to about 30,000 T cell genomes, was loaded into each replicate PCR. The purified libraries were quantified using a Qubit 3.0 fluorometer, sized with a Bioanalyzer 2100, and then quantified again using the KAPA Library Quantification kit. Every immunoSEQ 96-well plate was sequenced on a separate single-read 150-cycle Illumina NextSeq 550 flow cell. The published analysis was carried out like this. The immunoSEQ output contained only junctional sequences without quality scores, so filtering could not match that applied to full-length reads. Sequences were annotated with PyIR, a Python wrapper for IgBLAST v1.9, using IMGT germline references to assign V/J genes and CDR3. Any read was removed if the V/J assignment was weak (E-value above 1e-6), the CDR3 was missing, or the read contained stop codons, out-of-frame junctions, or ambiguous translated residues. V3J clonotypes were defined as sequences sharing the same inferred V gene, J gene, and CDR3 amino acid sequence. The percentage overlap between two repertoires was calculated by dividing the number of shared unique clonotypes by the size of the smaller repertoire. Three approaches were used to assess repertoire richness: RTK rarefaction, the Chao1 estimator, and Recon v2.1 estimates of unobserved clonotypes. For all TCRbeta clonotypes obtained by the gDNA method from several donors, generation probabilities were computed with OLGA. Imported from immuneACCESS, the table was reduced by TCRdb to in-frame sequences with V and J called. These copies leave out some clones; in studies compared against another copy, an unresolved V gene accounts for under half, and the cause of the remainder is not known. Clone size and V and J calls were adopted from that table, with D and trimming inferred from the DNA. The sample contains 550,000 to 750,000 clones, 95% to 96% of them found a single time. Less than 0.13% of the sample is taken by the ten largest.

On the study overall, not on this receptor specifically: Sampling was restricted to blood, and TCR repertoires in tissues likely differ from the TCR repertoires found in blood. Because the study included a small number of donors, the genetic and exposure-history diversity represented was limited. Pairwise subsampling indicated that sequencing depth was expected to affect the degree of clonotype sharing among donors. Higher generation probabilities were observed for clonotypes shared by all four sorted-subset donors than for non-shared clonotypes. Rarefaction of sorted-subset datasets indicated incomplete sequencing despite the large sequencing depth. When several donors were compared, the shared fraction of clonotypes was about 5.2% for naive CD4, over 3% for naive CD8, more than 2% for memory CD4, and less than 0.45% for memory CD8. Estimated clonotype richness was generally larger for naive than for memory subsets.

The clonotype was recovered from a woman younger than 45 in good health. The sequence joins TRBV2 to TRBJ2-1; the D gene identity is not certain. Sample: naive CD8+ T cells sorted from blood. The sample's cell subset or site label, in plain terms: CD45RA+CCR7+. The DNA sequence is TGTGCCAGCAGTAACCGACACCCGGCGAGTGGGGAGCAGTTCTTC. This yields the protein CASSNRHPASGEQFF.